Listed below are T cell receptor beta chains from one sample, sequenced in a study of blood T cell repertoires in COVID-19. Some clones are missing from TCRdb's copy, which holds only in-frame ones; the method was immunoSEQ multiplex PCR. Of about 180,000 clones in the sample, 79% were seen once. Sequencing used peripheral blood. These receptors all come from a woman between 55 and 75 years old with COVID-19, enrolled during active disease. The CDR3 runs from the conserved cysteine through the conserved F or W.

v_call	j_call	cdr3_aa
TRBV3-1/TRBV3-2	TRBJ2-7	CASSRPGLARYEQYF
TRBV7-3	TRBJ1-1	CASSPRTGGRAEAFF
TRBV3-1/TRBV3-2	TRBJ2-1	CASSLQGGGNEQFF
TRBV7-6	TRBJ1-5	CASSHRGINQPQHF
TRBV5-1	TRBJ2-5	CASRSTSGQETQYF
TRBV12-2	TRBJ2-1	CASRLPLVGRHNEQFF
TRBV5-6	TRBJ1-3	CASSTNQGALGNTIYF
TRBV7-9	TRBJ2-1	CASSKTSGSYNEQFF
TRBV7-9	TRBJ2-1	CASSGGSGSFNEQFF
TRBV6-5	TRBJ2-3	CASSFEGQGLTDTQYF
TRBV3-1/TRBV3-2	TRBJ1-3	CASSPFGQGAGGNTIYF
TRBV7-8	TRBJ1-1	CASSLAGTGSTEAFF
TRBV6-2/TRBV6-3	TRBJ2-7	CASSLTGSYEQYF
TRBV15	TRBJ1-1	CATSRGFLAEAFF
TRBV19	TRBJ1-5	CASSISLTGPNQPQHF
TRBV7-2	TRBJ2-3	CASSLRGRAFGDTQYF
TRBV5-6	TRBJ2-3	CASSFSGGLHTQYF
TRBV2	TRBJ1-2	CASRAKGYTF
TRBV7-9	TRBJ2-5	CASSPGLAGLETQYF
TRBV7-2	TRBJ1-5	CASSLDPGQPQHF
TRBV6-6	TRBJ2-5	CASFNAGGDETQYF
TRBV7-9	TRBJ1-1	CASSWGPGTEAFF
TRBV5-1	TRBJ1-1	CASSPTGNMNTEAFF
TRBV19	TRBJ1-2	CASSPGANYGYTF
TRBV6-5	TRBJ1-3	CASSYLGQVAYTIYF
TRBV13	TRBJ2-5	CASSLGQGNQETQYF
TRBV25-1	TRBJ1-2	CASSELEGGGYGYTF
TRBV10-3	TRBJ2-5	CAISGELAGGPQETQYF
TRBV28	TRBJ2-6	CASSHTGLLSGANVLTF
TRBV9	TRBJ1-3	CASSVGSDSGNTIYF
TRBV28	TRBJ2-1	CASVVGGRGYEQFF
TRBV5-4	TRBJ2-1	CASSLVGGSYNEQFF
TRBV11-2	TRBJ1-2	CASSPRTNYGYTF
TRBV9	TRBJ2-2	CASSARDRGTGELFF
TRBV7-3	TRBJ2-3	CASSSRGLTTDTQYF
TRBV20-1	TRBJ1-2	CSARGPGGYTF
TRBV19	TRBJ1-3	CASSPRGWLPGNTIYF
TRBV7-9	TRBJ2-3	CASSSLRVAGEVADTQYF
TRBV28	TRBJ1-1	CASRRENTEAFF
TRBV7-2	TRBJ1-2	CASSVNSGTYGYTF
TRBV7-9	TRBJ1-1	CASSLQGPNTEAFF
TRBV11-2	TRBJ2-5	CASSYDNQETQYF
TRBV9	TRBJ1-3	CASSPGAGEFSGNTIYF
TRBV19	TRBJ1-1	CAGVTGREAFF
TRBV7-9	TRBJ1-2	CASSLMAGNYGYTF
TRBV10-1	TRBJ2-5	CASSENGQGLETQYF
TRBV7-9	TRBJ2-6	CASSLEAGLGGANVLTF
TRBV2	TRBJ1-1	CARTVDRDTEAFF
TRBV19	TRBJ2-3	CASNSLRGGADTQYF
TRBV29-1	TRBJ2-2	CSVAPMDRASNTGELFF
TRBV7-3	TRBJ2-1	CASSLGPPLRSYNEQFF
TRBV2	TRBJ2-5	CASSPSTTGQETQYF
TRBV15	TRBJ2-7	CATSSLVAGEQYF
TRBV9	TRBJ1-1	CASSVLWNTEAFF
TRBV11-2	TRBJ1-6	CASSKDRGVSPLHF
TRBV19	TRBJ1-1	CASSIEKQGEAFF
TRBV15	TRBJ1-5	CATSRTGTNQPQHF
TRBV6-5	TRBJ2-1	CASSYPREVTGNEQFF